A selection of T cell receptor beta chains follows, all from one sample in a study of blood T cells in healthy people across ages. Each CDR3 protein gets one entry after TCRdb re-called the 5' RACE reads with MiXCR. The data contain 750,000 to 950,000 distinct CDR3 sequences, roughly 50% of them singletons. The sample taken for sequencing was blood. Receptors were obtained from a man older than 75 in good health. CDR3s include the opening cysteine and the closing phenylalanine or tryptophan. The order of the fields is clone size, V gene, J gene, CDR3 protein. Clone sizes are given selectively: once, few, many, or a class where the clone is expanded.

>-|TRBV20-1|TRBJ2-7
CSARTRGPYEQYF
>once|TRBV27|TRBJ1-4
CASRDKGATNEKLFF
>few|TRBV29-1|TRBJ1-2
CSVNPRGRGYTF
>-|TRBV20-1|-
CSAGGLAGGPGVSYNEQYF
>-|TRBV5-1|TRBJ2-7
CASSLAGSLAAKQYF
>-|TRBV20-1|TRBJ1-2
CSARNPGAGYGYTF
>-|TRBV6-5|TRBJ1-2
CASSYLLGRVVGYTF
>-|TRBV7-2|TRBJ2-7
CASSAGGGITYEQYF
>-|TRBV20-1|TRBJ2-1
CSARPLWTGDSNEQFF
>-|TRBV20-1|TRBJ1-2
CSARDPIGQGYGYTF
>-|TRBV6-2/TRBV6-3|TRBJ2-1
CASTDSGTVAYNEQFF
>-|TRBV6-5|TRBJ1-1
CASSGTAEAFF
>-|TRBV7-2|TRBJ2-3
CASSLRGGRADTQYF
>few|TRBV7-9|TRBJ2-1
CASSLMGTSVIEQFF
>-|TRBV7-2|TRBJ2-7
CASRPGLTGSYEQYF
>-|TRBV25-1|TRBJ1-1
CASSESPGVKEAFF
>-|TRBV28|TRBJ1-1
CASSPDRVWATEAFF
>few|TRBV13|TRBJ2-1
CASSSARAYNEQFF
>-|TRBV29-1|TRBJ1-1
CSVESKERETEAFF
>-|TRBV11-2|TRBJ2-1
CASSLGPSGRANEQFF
>-|TRBV20-1|TRBJ2-1
CSARPIAGVYNEQFF
>few|TRBV27|TRBJ2-4
CASSSVRAENIQYF
>-|TRBV28|TRBJ2-7
CASSLVKGRSNEQYF
>-|TRBV7-2|TRBJ2-1
CASSRSGIYNEQFF
>-|TRBV20-1|TRBJ2-5
CSAWTSAQETQYF
>once|TRBV13|TRBJ2-1
CASSSILSFSYNEQFF
>-|TRBV6-4|TRBJ1-1
CASSDGLQAFF
>-|TRBV27|TRBJ2-1
CASSLSEIAGFERFF
>-|TRBV27|TRBJ1-6
CAIDGRVGNSPLHF
>-|TRBV29-1|TRBJ1-2
CSVILRTDYGYTF
>few|TRBV6-6|TRBJ2-7
CASSQGRGRTYEQYF
>-|TRBV4-1|TRBJ1-5
CASSPHGTGANQPQHF
>few|TRBV12-3/TRBV12-4|TRBJ1-5
CASSFGQGNQPQHF
>few|TRBV11-2|TRBJ1-2
CASSPLREGYTF
>-|TRBV27|TRBJ2-7
CASSPTLKGEQYF
>-|TRBV29-1|TRBJ2-3
CSVGGRSTDTQYF
>-|TRBV14|TRBJ2-3
CASSRRATDTQYF
>-|TRBV9|TRBJ1-4
CASSVGGSFNEKLFF
>-|TRBV18|TRBJ1-1
CASSYGHQNTEAFF
>-|TRBV4-1|TRBJ2-7
CASSQVAGVREQYF
>-|TRBV20-1|TRBJ2-7
CSARGELARHEQYF
>few|TRBV6-5|TRBJ2-1
CASSRLAGDHEQFF
>few|TRBV6-6|-
CASSPWEGGEQYF
>-|TRBV6-2/TRBV6-3|TRBJ1-6
CASSIDKFNSPLHF
>-|TRBV5-6|-
CASSLATYSKTQYF